This is a list of T cell receptor beta chains from one sample in a study of blood T cell repertoires in COVID-19. Sequenced by immunoSEQ multiplex PCR; TCRdb stores in-frame clones only, minus some. The sample carries hundreds of thousands of clones, 70% to 90% recorded once. The sequenced sample was PBMCs or T cells enriched from blood (not recorded which). The receptors come from a young man who had recovered from COVID-19. Both conserved end residues are part of each CDR3. Fields, in order: CDR3 protein, CDR3 DNA, V gene, J gene, D gene, clone size. A D gene is named only where the DNA matches it firmly. Some rows have no size entry. The others give once, few or many, or a class for an expanded clone.

CASSPTGGLTKNIQYF	TGTGCCAGCTCACCAACAGGGGGCTTGACCAAAAACATTCAGTACTTC	TRBV18	TRBJ2-4	TRBD1	.
CASSFGGQLAYNEQFF	TGTGCCAGCAGCTTTGGGGGCCAACTCGCCTACAATGAGCAGTTCTTC	TRBV7-2	TRBJ2-1	.	.
CASSLDPTGVETQYF	TGTGCCAGCAGCTTGGACCCGACAGGGGTGGAGACCCAGTACTTC	TRBV5-4	TRBJ2-5	TRBD1	few
CASSPQAYSGNTIYF	TGTGCCAGCAGCCCGCAGGCCTACTCTGGAAACACCATATATTTT	TRBV9	TRBJ1-3	.	.
CASSLYSGDQETQYF	TGCGCCAGCAGCTTGTATTCCGGGGACCAAGAGACCCAGTACTTC	TRBV5-1	TRBJ2-5	.	.
CASSLGQWAPSGSYEQYF	TGTGCCAGTAGTTTGGGCCAGTGGGCGCCTAGCGGGAGTTACGAGCAGTACTTC	TRBV19	TRBJ2-7	TRBD2	once
CASSTGTSSFSYEQYF	TGTGCCAGTAGTACCGGGACTAGCTCATTCTCCTACGAGCAGTACTTC	TRBV19	TRBJ2-7	TRBD2	.
CASSLSGFNEKLFF	TGTGCCAGCAGTTTATCGGGGTTTAATGAAAAACTGTTTTTT	TRBV28	TRBJ1-4	.	.
CASSSTGGTYNEQFF	TGTGCCAGCAGCTCGACAGGGGGAACCTACAATGAGCAGTTCTTC	TRBV3-1/TRBV3-2	TRBJ2-1	TRBD1	.
CSVEMGGGALETQYF	TGCAGCGTTGAAATGGGCGGGGGGGCCTTAGAGACCCAGTACTTC	TRBV29-1	TRBJ2-5	TRBD2	.
CASSWDSLSYEQYF	TGTGCCAGCAGTTGGGACAGTTTATCCTACGAGCAGTACTTC	TRBV7-2	TRBJ2-7	TRBD1	.
CASSIDDGRLAPYNEQFF	TGTGCCAGTAGTATCGACGACGGGAGACTAGCGCCGTACAATGAGCAGTTCTTC	TRBV19	TRBJ2-1	TRBD2	.
CASSVGTGANEKLFF	TGTGCCAGCAGCGTTGGGACAGGGGCTAATGAAAAACTGTTTTTT	TRBV13	TRBJ1-4	TRBD1	.
CASSPRLAGVTYEQYF	TGTGCCAGCAGCCCTAGACTAGCGGGAGTCACCTACGAGCAGTACTTC	TRBV7-6	TRBJ2-7	TRBD2	.
CSAQSTDTQYF	TGCAGTGCCCAGTCCACAGATACGCAGTATTTT	TRBV20-1	TRBJ2-3	.	.
CASSLERSYEQYF	TGTGCCAGCAGCTTAGAACGGAGCTACGAGCAGTACTTC	TRBV11-2	TRBJ2-7	.	.
CASSSEWLAGGREQYF	TGTGCCAGCAGTTCCGAGTGGCTAGCGGGAGGTCGGGAGCAGTACTTC	TRBV28	TRBJ2-7	TRBD2	once
CASSLLKSDEQYF	TGTGCCAGCAGCTTATTAAAAAGCGACGAGCAGTACTTC	TRBV7-2	TRBJ2-7	.	.
CASSLVRGSGNYEQYF	TGTGCCAGCAGCTTAGTCCGAGGTAGCGGGAACTACGAGCAGTACTTC	TRBV7-2	TRBJ2-7	TRBD2	few
CASSPTGALGTEAFF	TGTGCCAGCAGTCCTACAGGGGCTCTCGGAACTGAAGCTTTCTTT	TRBV6-5	TRBJ1-1	TRBD1	.
CASSGTSANTQYF	TGTGCCAGCAGCGGGACTAGTGCGAATACGCAGTATTTT	TRBV9	TRBJ2-3	TRBD2	.
CASRKTGNAIQYF	TGCGCCAGCAGAAAAACCGGGAACGCCATTCAGTACTTC	TRBV5-1	TRBJ2-4	.	.
CASSQGGGALSYEQYF	TGCGCCAGCAGCCAAGGTGGCGGGGCCCTGTCCTACGAGCAGTACTTC	TRBV4-3	TRBJ2-7	.	.
CASSEEVGLASSYEQYF	TGTGCCAGCAGTGAAGAGGTGGGACTAGCGAGCTCCTACGAGCAGTACTTC	TRBV6-1	TRBJ2-7	TRBD2	.
CATSDPGTGGGNQPQHF	TGTGCCACCAGTGATCCCGGAACAGGGGGCGGGAATCAGCCCCAGCATTTT	TRBV24-1	TRBJ1-5	TRBD1	.
CSVEDRLAGSAKNIQYF	TGCAGCGTTGAAGATCGGTTGGCGGGGTCCGCCAAAAACATTCAGTACTTC	TRBV29-1	TRBJ2-4	.	.
CASSLGSSEQYF	TGTGCCAGCAGCTTGGGTTCGTCCGAGCAGTACTTC	TRBV5-4	TRBJ2-7	.	.
CASSYRVQGRNSPLHF	TGTGCCAGCAGCTATAGAGTACAGGGTAGAAATTCACCCCTCCACTTT	TRBV7-6	TRBJ1-6	.	.
CASSPSQGNEQFF	TGCGCCAGCAGCCCCTCACAGGGGAATGAGCAGTTCTTC	TRBV5-1	TRBJ2-1	TRBD1	few
CASRLHRGPGNQPQHF	TGTGCCAGCAGACTTCACAGGGGGCCTGGAAATCAGCCCCAGCATTTT	TRBV3-1/TRBV3-2	TRBJ1-5	TRBD1	few
CASSQQITDTQYF	TGCGCCAGCAGCCAACAAATCACAGATACGCAGTATTTT	TRBV4-1	TRBJ2-3	.	.
CSVRPGDTFYGYTF	TGCAGCGTGAGGCCCGGGGACACGTTCTATGGCTACACCTTC	TRBV29-1	TRBJ1-2	.	.
CASSLGVAGDTQYF	TGTGCCAGCAGTTTAGGGGTAGCGGGAGATACGCAGTATTTT	TRBV27	TRBJ2-3	TRBD2	.
CASSYLRSELYEQYF	TGTGCCAGCAGTTACCTTCGCTCCGAGCTCTACGAGCAGTACTTC	TRBV27	TRBJ2-7	.	.
CASRQGARSTGELFF	TGTGCCAGCAGACAGGGGGCGAGGAGCACCGGGGAGCTGTTTTTT	TRBV2	TRBJ2-2	TRBD1	.
CASSVKGTGGYGYTF	TGTGCCAGCAGCGTAAAGGGGACAGGGGGCTATGGCTACACCTTC	TRBV9	TRBJ1-2	TRBD1	.
CASSFKTGNEKLFF	TGTGCCAGCAGTTTTAAAACAGGGAATGAAAAACTGTTTTTT	TRBV2	TRBJ1-4	.	.
CASSLGEWHSGTTHEQYF	TGTGCCAGCAGTTTAGGAGAATGGCATAGCGGGACAACCCACGAGCAGTACTTC	TRBV27	TRBJ2-7	TRBD2	once
CASSQAGQGVTPLHF	TGCGCCAGCAGCCAAGCCGGACAGGGGGTGACACCCCTCCACTTT	TRBV4-3	TRBJ1-6	TRBD1	.
CASSLGHDYGYTF	TGCGCCAGCAGCTTGGGACACGACTATGGCTACACCTTC	TRBV5-1	TRBJ1-2	.	.
CASSQDGTGPEAFF	TGCGCCAGCAGCCAAGATGGGACAGGGCCTGAAGCTTTCTTT	TRBV4-3	TRBJ1-1	TRBD1	few